These 17 T cell receptor beta chains share one sample of origin, sequenced in a study of STAT5B mutations in CD4+ large granular lymphocyte leukemia. Produced via immunoSEQ multiplex PCR; TCRdb's table is partial and in-frame only. The table has under 35,000 clones, roughly 70% seen once. Sample: CD4+ T cells from blood buffy coats. Every receptor here comes from a human donor in good health.

The chain has TRBV28 and TRBJ2-7, with a tentative D call TRBD1 (5 bases). V shed 5 bases and J shed 7 bases, with 9 bases lying between them. Germline lookup yields CDR1 MDHEN and CDR2 SYDVKM. The CDR3 contains 11 residues. The CDR3 loop reads CASSSTGEQYF. CDR3 DNA: TGTGCCAGCAGTAGTACAGGAGAGCAGTACTTC.

This rearrangement joins TRBV5-5 to TRBJ1-5, with unresolved D. V lost 2 bases and J lost 0, with 6 bases in between. Germline V gene sequence: CDR1 SGHKS, CDR2 YYEKEE (reference sequence). The CDR3 runs 14 residues. The chain's CDR3 is CASSLDGSNQPQHF. As DNA, the CDR3 is TGTGCCAGCAGCTTAGACGGTAGCAATCAGCCCCAGCATTTT.

The chain is built from TRBV19 and TRBJ1-5; TRBD1 matches 8 bases. Germline V lookup: CDR1 LNHDA, CDR2 SQIVND (reference sequence). V trimming: 3 bases; J trimming: 3 bases; junction bases outside the gene matches: 22. This CDR3 contains 21 residues. CDR3 DNA sequence: TGTGCCAGTAGTATTTCCCCGGGACAGGAGATATTCGCAATGGACAATCAGCCCCAGCATTTT. Translated, it gives CASSISPGQEIFAMDNQPQHF. The full variable domain, with the rest looked up from reference TRBV19 and TRBJ1-5, is DGGITQSPKYLFRKEGQNVTLSCEQNLNHDAMYWYRQDPGQGLRLIYYSQIVNDFQKGDIAEGYSVSREKKESFPLTVTSAQKNPTAFYLCASSISPGQEIFAMDNQPQHFGDGTRLSIL.

The CDR3 DNA reads TGTGCCAGCAGCTTACAAAAGCTGGACAGGGCCCACGAGCAGTACTTC. It is translated as CASSLQKLDRAHEQYF. This chain uses TRBV7-9 with TRBJ2-7; 8 bases line up with TRBD1. Germline CDR1 SEHNR, CDR2 FQNEAQ (reference sequence). V was clipped by 2 bases and J by 5 bases; unmatched bases: 11. This CDR3 is built from 16 residues.

V is TRBV18 and J is TRBJ2-2; tentatively, D is TRBD2 (7 bases). Germline V lookup: CDR1 KGHSH, CDR2 LQKENI. CDR3 length: 17 amino acids. V was trimmed by 6 bases and J by 6 bases, leaving 23 bases between them. The CDR3 loop is CASSAGAERVGAGELFF. CDR3 bases: TGTGCCAGCTCCGCGGGGGCGGAACGAGTCGGTGCCGGGGAGCTGTTTTTT.

There are a few counts of this clone. The V gene is TRBV28, the J gene TRBJ1-5; D not resolved. Trimming took 4 bases from V and 7 from J, leaving 11 bases between them. This CDR3 contains 13 residues. CDR1 is MDHEN, CDR2 SYDVKM, per germline. CDR3 sequence (DNA): TGTGCCAGCAGTTCTACGCCCCGCCAGCCCCAGCATTTT. Translated, it gives CASSSTPRQPQHF.

The chain uses TRBV11-2 and TRBJ1-1; D is undetermined. CDR1 is SGHAT, CDR2 FQNNGV, per germline. The CDR3 contains 12 residues. V dropped 5 bases and J dropped 5 bases, with 9 bases sitting between them. The CDR3 loop is CASSQAYTEAFF. CDR3 nucleotide sequence: TGTGCCAGCAGCCAAGCCTATACTGAAGCTTTCTTT.

This clone has more than one count but fewer than ten. The chain combines TRBV19 with TRBJ1-5; the D gene is possibly TRBD1 (5 bases). This CDR3 region has 17 residues. Trimming pared 4 bases from V and 1 base from J, leaving 17 bases between. Germline-derived CDR1 and CDR2 are LNHDA and SQIVND (reference sequence). The CDR3 sequence is CASSTLRQPLSNQPQHF. The CDR3 DNA follows: TGTGCCAGTAGTACCCTGAGACAGCCTTTGAGCAATCAGCCCCAGCATTTT.

The J gene is TRBJ1-5, the V gene TRBV4-1, with 10 bases fitting TRBD1. The CDR3 spans 15 residues. Germline CDR1 MGHRA, CDR2 YSYEKL. The V and J ends lost 3 bases and 6 bases, in that order; junction bases with no gene match: 5. The CDR3 DNA is TGCGCCAGCAGCCATAAGACAGGGGGCGGTCAGCCCCAGCATTTT. Translated: CASSHKTGGGQPQHF.

The V and J genes are TRBV9 and TRBJ2-7, with TRBD2 as a possible D gene (5 bases). V was trimmed by 4 bases and J by 3 bases, leaving 17 bases between them. CDR1 and CDR2 from the germline V gene are SGDLS and YYNGEE. The CDR3 is 15 residues long. The CDR3 sequence is CASSRRVDYLYEQYF. The CDR3 DNA is TGTGCCAGCAGCCGGCGGGTAGATTACCTCTACGAGCAGTACTTC.

This chain joins TRBV14 and TRBJ2-5, with a possible D match to TRBD1 (6 bases). V was pared by 3 bases and J by 1 base, with 15 bases between. CDR3 length: 16 residues. Germline V gene sequence: CDR1 SGHDN, CDR2 FVKESK. This CDR3 reads CASSHIRPTGQETQYF. In DNA form, the CDR3 reads TGTGCCAGCAGCCACATCCGGCCGACAGGCCAAGAGACCCAGTACTTC.

The V and J genes are TRBV5-4 and TRBJ2-2; D is possibly TRBD1 (5 bases). The CDR3 length is 15 residues. The germline V gene has CDR1 SGHNT and CDR2 YYREEE (reference sequence). The ends were cut back, 0 bases at V and 4 bases at J, with 10 bases in the middle. In DNA, the CDR3 is TGTGCCAGCAGCTTGGCCCAGGGAATCACCGGGGAGCTGTTTTTT. Protein sequence: CASSLAQGITGELFF.

The chain combines TRBV6-1 with TRBJ1-1; no reliable D call. V was shortened by 8 bases and J by 4 bases, with 14 bases between the two germline ends. Germline V lookup: CDR1 MNHNS, CDR2 SASEGT. This CDR3 comprises 13 residues. CDR3 protein: CASLVNGGTEAFF. In DNA form, the CDR3 reads TGTGCCAGCCTCGTCAATGGAGGCACTGAAGCTTTCTTT.

This clone came up a few times. The chain recombines TRBV6-1 with TRBJ2-7, with D possibly called TRBD1 or TRBD2 (5 bases each). CDR1 MNHNS and CDR2 SASEGT come from the germline V gene. This CDR3 is 15 amino acids long. Trimming cost V 10 bases and J 0 bases, with 19 bases left between them. The CDR3 here is CATARGQGFSYEQYF. CDR3 bases: TGTGCCACAGCCCGCGGGCAGGGTTTCTCCTACGAGCAGTACTTC.

Only one count was recorded for this clone. The chain recombines TRBV28 with TRBJ1-3; no reliable D call. The germline V and J ends were trimmed by 5 bases and 0 bases, with 17 bases remaining between them. This CDR3 comprises 17 residues. Germline V lookup: CDR1 MDHEN, CDR2 SYDVKM. The CDR3 protein is CASSEQFGPYSGNTIYF. The CDR3, as DNA: TGTGCCAGCAGTGAGCAGTTCGGTCCTTACTCTGGAAACACCATATATTTT.

J is TRBJ1-2 and V is TRBV5-6; D possibly corresponds to TRBD1 (5 bases). V lost 3 bases and J lost 5, with 17 bases in between. The length of the CDR3 is 15 residues. Germline V CDR1 and CDR2: SGHDT, YYEEEE. CDR3 sequence (DNA): TGTGCCAGCAGCTATACCGGGACTCCGGGTTATGGCTACACCTTC. Residues: CASSYTGTPGYGYTF.

The chain couples TRBV19 to TRBJ1-1, with D hard to call. The CDR3 has 13 residues. V dropped 5 bases and J dropped 3 bases, with 10 bases sitting between them. The V gene's germline CDR1 is LNHDA and CDR2 SQIVND (reference sequence). The CDR3 loop reads CASSPKAYTEAFF. For the CDR3, the DNA is TGTGCCAGTAGTCCAAAAGCCTACACTGAAGCTTTCTTT.